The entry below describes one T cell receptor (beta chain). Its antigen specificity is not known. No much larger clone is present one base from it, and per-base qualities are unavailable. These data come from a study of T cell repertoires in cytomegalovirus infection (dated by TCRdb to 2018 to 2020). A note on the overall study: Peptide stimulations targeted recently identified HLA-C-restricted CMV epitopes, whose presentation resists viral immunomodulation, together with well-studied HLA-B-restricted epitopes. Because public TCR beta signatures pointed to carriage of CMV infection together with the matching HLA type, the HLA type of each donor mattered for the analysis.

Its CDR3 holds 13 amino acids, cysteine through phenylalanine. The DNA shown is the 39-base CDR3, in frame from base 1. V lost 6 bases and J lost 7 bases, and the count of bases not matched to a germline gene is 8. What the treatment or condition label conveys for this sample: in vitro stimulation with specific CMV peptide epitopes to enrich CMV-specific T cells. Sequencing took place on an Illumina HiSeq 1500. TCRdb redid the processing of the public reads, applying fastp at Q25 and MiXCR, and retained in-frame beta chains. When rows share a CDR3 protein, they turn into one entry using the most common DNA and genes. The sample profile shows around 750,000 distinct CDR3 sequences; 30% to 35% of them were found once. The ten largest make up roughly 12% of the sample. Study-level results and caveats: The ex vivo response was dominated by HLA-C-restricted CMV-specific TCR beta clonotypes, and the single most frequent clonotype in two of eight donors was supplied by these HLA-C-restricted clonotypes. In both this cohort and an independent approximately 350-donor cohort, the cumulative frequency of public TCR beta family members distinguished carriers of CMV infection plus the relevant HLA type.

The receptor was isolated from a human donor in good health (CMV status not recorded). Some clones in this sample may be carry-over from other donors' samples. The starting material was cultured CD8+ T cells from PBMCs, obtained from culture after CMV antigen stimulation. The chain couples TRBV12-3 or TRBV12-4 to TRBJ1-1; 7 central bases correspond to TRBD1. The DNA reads TGTGCCAGCAGAGACTCAGGGGGGGATGAAGCTTTCTTT. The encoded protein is CASRDSGGDEAFF.